This TCR beta chain appears in the sequencing data of a study of blood T cell repertoires in COVID-19. Whole-study context: The United States, Italy and Spain provided the acute and convalescent COVID-19 samples. From T cells, B-cell-depleted T cells, or PBMCs came the material, which was cDNA or gDNA.

Under the authors' procedure: It was from reference gene primer amplification that nucleated cell counts were estimated. Some clones are missing from TCRdb's copy, which holds only in-frame ones; the method was immunoSEQ multiplex PCR. V and J calls and clone size are given by that table; D and trimming were obtained from the DNA. In the table there are fewer than 50,000 clones, around four fifths of which are singletons. In its sample, this clone was seen a few times. The TCR sequence derives from a human donor in a cohort sampled during active COVID-19. The sequencing sample was made of peripheral blood.

CDR3 loop: CASSKPPGTADFYGYTF. The CDR3 region has the DNA TGTGCCAGTAGTAAACCCCCCGGGACAGCTGACTTCTATGGCTACACCTTC. The chain has TRBV19 and TRBJ1-2; 7 nucleotides match TRBD1. Germline CDR1 is LNHDA and CDR2 is SQIVND (reference sequence). V lost 4 bases, J lost 4 bases, and 15 bases stayed unmatched. CDR3 size: 17 residues.